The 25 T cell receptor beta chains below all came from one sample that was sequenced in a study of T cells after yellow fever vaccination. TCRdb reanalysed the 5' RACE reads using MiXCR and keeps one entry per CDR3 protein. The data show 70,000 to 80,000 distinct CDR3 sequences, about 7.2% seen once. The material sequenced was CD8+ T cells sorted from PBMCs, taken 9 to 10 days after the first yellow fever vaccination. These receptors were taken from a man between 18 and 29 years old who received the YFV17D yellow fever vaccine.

The CDR3 is CASSAHGSGIAETQYF. CDR3 DNA: TGTGCCAGCAGCGCCCATGGATCAGGGATTGCAGAGACCCAGTACTTC. The chain has TRBV5-4 and TRBJ2-5; tentative D call: TRBD1 (5 bases). Germline assignment: CDR1 SGHNT and CDR2 YYREEE (reference sequence). The V end was cut by 4 bases, the J end by 4 bases, with 20 bases between. The CDR3 length is 16 residues.

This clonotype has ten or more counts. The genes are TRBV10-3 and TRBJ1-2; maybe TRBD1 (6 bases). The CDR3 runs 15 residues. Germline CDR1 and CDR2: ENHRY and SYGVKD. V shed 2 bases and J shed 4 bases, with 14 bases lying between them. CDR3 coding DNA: TGTGCCATCAGTGAGACCGGTACAGGGAGCTATGGCTACACCTTC. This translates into CAISETGTGSYGYTF.

This CDR3 reads CASSAITSGGDTDTQYF. The DNA of the CDR3 is TGTGCCAGCAGCGCTATCACTAGCGGGGGAGACACAGATACGCAGTATTTT. The chain carries TRBV9 and TRBJ2-3; 11 nucleotides agree with TRBD2. The CDR3 totals 17 residues. CDR1 is SGDLS and CDR2 is YYNGEE in the germline V gene. The V segment lost 3 bases and the J segment 2 bases; nucleotides outside the gene matches: 8.

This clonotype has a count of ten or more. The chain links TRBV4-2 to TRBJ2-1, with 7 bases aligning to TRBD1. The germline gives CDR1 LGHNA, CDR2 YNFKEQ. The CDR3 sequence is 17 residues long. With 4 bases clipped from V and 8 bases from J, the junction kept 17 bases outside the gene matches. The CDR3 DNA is TGTGCCAGCAGCCCCCGATACTTCGGGACAGCCAGGGATGAGCAGTTCTTC. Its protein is CASSPRYFGTARDEQFF.

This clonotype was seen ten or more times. The CDR3 DNA is TGTGCCAGCAGTGAACAGGCAGATTACAATGAGCAGTTCTTC. This gives the protein CASSEQADYNEQFF. The rearrangement uses TRBV25-1 and TRBJ2-1; the D is unclear. The germline V and J ends were trimmed by 2 bases and 4 bases, with 9 bases remaining between them. The CDR3 has 14 amino acids. Germline V gene sequence: CDR1 MGHDK, CDR2 SYGVNS.

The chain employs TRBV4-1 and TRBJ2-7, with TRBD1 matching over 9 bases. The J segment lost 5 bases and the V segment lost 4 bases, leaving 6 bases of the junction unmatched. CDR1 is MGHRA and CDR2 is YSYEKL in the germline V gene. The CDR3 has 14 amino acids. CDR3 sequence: CASSRGQGLDEQYF. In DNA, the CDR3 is TGCGCCAGCAGCCGGGGACAGGGTTTGGACGAGCAGTACTTC.

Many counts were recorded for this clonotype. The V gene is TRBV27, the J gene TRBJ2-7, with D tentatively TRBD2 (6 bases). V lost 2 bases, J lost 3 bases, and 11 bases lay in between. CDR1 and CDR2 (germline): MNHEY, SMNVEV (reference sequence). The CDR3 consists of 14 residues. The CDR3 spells CASSLRVRGYEQYF. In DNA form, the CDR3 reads TGTGCCAGCAGTTTACGGGTGCGGGGCTACGAGCAGTACTTC.

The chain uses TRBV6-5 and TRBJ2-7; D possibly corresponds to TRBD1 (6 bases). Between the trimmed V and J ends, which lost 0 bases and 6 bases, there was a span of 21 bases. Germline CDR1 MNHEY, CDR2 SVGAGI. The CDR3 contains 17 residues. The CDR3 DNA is TGTGCCAGCAGTTACTCGTTTGCACAGGGAATTGGCGGCGAGCAGTACTTC. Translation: CASSYSFAQGIGGEQYF.

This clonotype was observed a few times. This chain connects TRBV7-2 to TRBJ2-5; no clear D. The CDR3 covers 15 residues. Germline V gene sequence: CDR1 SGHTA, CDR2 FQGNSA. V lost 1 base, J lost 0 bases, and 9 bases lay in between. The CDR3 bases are TGTGCCAGCAGCTTAGGGCATGGGGACCAAGAGACCCAGTACTTC. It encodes CASSLGHGDQETQYF.

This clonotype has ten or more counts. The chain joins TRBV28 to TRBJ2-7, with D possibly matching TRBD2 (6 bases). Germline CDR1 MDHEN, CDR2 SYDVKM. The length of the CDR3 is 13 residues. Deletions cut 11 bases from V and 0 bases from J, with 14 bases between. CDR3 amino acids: CAAWRDGSYEQYF. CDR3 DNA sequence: TGTGCCGCTTGGAGGGACGGCTCCTACGAGCAGTACTTC.

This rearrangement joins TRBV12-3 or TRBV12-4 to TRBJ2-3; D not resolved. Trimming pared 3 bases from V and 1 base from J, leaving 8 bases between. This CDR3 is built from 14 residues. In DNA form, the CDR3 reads TGTGCCAGCAGTTTGTACACGGGCACAGATACGCAGTATTTT. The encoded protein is CASSLYTGTDTQYF.

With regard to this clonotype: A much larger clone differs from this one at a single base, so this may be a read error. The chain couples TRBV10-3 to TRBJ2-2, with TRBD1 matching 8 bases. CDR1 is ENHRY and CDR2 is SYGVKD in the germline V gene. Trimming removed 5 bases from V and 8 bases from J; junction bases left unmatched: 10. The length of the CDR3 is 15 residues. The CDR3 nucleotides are TGTGCCATCAGTCCGGACAGGGAACGATGTGGGGAGCTGTTTTTT. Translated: CAISPDRERCGELFF.

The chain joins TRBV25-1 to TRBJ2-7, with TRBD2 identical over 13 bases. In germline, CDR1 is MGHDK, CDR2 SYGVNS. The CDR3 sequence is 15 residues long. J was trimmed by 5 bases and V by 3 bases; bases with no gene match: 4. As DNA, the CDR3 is TGTGCCAGCAGTGATACTAGCGGGGGGGCCAACGAGCAGTACGTC. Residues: CASSDTSGGANEQYV.

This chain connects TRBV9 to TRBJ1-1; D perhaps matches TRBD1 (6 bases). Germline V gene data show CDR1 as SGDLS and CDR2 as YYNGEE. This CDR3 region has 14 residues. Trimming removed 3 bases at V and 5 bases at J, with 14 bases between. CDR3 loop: CASSAEGGDTEAFF. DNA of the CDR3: TGTGCCAGCAGCGCGGAGGGGGGGGATACTGAAGCTTTCTTT.

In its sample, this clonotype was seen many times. CDR3 in DNA: TGTGCCAGCAGCGCAAACAGGGGGAATTCGAACACCGGGGAGCTGTTTTTT. Translated: CASSANRGNSNTGELFF. The chain has TRBV9 and TRBJ2-2, with 8 nucleotides matching TRBD1. J gave up 0 bases and V 3 bases, and 7 bases lay outside the gene matches. CDR1 and CDR2 from the germline V gene are SGDLS and YYNGEE. This CDR3 is 17 amino acids long. Using reference TRBV9 and TRBJ2-2 for the parts outside the CDR3, the full variable domain is DSGVTQTPKHLITATGQRVTLRCSPRSGDLSVYWYQQSLDQGLQFLIQYYNGEERAKGNILERFSAQQFPDLHSELNLSSLELGDSALYFCASSANRGNSNTGELFFGEGSRLTVL.

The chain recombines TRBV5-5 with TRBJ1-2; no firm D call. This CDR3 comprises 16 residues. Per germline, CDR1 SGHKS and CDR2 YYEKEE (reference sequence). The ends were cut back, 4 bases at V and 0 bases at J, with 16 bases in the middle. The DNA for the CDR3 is TGTGCCAGCAGCCCCTTCCAGGTCCTCGCTAACTATGGCTACACCTTC. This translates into CASSPFQVLANYGYTF.

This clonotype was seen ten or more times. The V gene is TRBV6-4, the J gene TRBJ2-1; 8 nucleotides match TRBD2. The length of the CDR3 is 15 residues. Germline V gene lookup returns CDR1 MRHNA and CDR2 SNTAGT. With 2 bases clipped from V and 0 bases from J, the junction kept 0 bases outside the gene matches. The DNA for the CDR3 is TGTGCCAGCAGTGACACTAGCGGCTCCTACAATGAGCAGTTCTTC. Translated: CASSDTSGSYNEQFF.

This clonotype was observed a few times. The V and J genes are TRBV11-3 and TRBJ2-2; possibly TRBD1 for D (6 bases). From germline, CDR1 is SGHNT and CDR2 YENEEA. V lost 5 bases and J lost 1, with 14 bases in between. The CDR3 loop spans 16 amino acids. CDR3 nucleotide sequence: TGTGCCAGCAGCACCCATATGGGACAGAACACCGGGGAGCTGTTTTTT. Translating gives CASSTHMGQNTGELFF.

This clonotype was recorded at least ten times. The CDR3, as DNA: TGTGCCAGCAGTTACCGTTTGACTAGCGGGGTTAAGACCCAGTACTTC. Translating it yields CASSYRLTSGVKTQYF. The chain couples TRBV6-2 or TRBV6-3 to TRBJ2-5, with 11 bases identical to TRBD2. The CDR3 totals 16 residues. V shed 2 bases and J 6 bases; nucleotides not matched to a gene: 8. The germline V gene has CDR1 MNHEY and CDR2 SVGEGT.

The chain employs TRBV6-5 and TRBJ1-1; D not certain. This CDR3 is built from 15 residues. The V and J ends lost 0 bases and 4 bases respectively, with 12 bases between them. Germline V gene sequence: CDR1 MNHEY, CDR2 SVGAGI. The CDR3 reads CASSYSGPPPTEAFF. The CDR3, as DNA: TGTGCCAGCAGTTACTCGGGCCCCCCCCCCACTGAAGCTTTCTTT.

DNA of the CDR3: TGTGCCAGCAGTTACTCGAGAAGACTAGCGGCAATCACAGATACGCAGTATTTT. It specifies CASSYSRRLAAITDTQYF. The chain carries TRBV6-2 or TRBV6-3 and TRBJ2-3; 9 bases align to TRBD2. This CDR3 has 18 amino acids. From germline, CDR1 is MNHEY and CDR2 SVGEGT. V trimming: 0 bases; J trimming: 2 bases; junction bases outside the gene matches: 9.

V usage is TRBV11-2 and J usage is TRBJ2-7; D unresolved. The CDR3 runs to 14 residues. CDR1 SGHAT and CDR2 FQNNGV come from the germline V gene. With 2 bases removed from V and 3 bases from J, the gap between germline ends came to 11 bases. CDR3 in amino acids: CASSLSPGRYEQYF. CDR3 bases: TGTGCCAGCAGCTTATCGCCAGGCCGCTACGAGCAGTACTTC.

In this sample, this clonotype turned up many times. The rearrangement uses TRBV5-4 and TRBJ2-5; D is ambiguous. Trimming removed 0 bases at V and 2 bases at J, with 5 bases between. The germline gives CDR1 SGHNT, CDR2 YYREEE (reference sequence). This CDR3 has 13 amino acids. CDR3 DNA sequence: TGTGCCAGCAGCTTGGTGGAACAAGAGACCCAGTACTTC. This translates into CASSLVEQETQYF.

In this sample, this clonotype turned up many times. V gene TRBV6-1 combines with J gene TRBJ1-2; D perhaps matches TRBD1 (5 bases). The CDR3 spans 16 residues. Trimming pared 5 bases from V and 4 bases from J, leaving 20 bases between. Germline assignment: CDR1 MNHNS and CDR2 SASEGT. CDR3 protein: CASSKDGHGASYGYTF. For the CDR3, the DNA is TGTGCCAGCAGTAAGGACGGGCATGGGGCAAGCTATGGCTACACCTTC.

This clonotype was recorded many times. CDR3 protein: CASSSGQYQETQYF. DNA of the CDR3: TGTGCCAGCAGCTCGGGACAGTACCAAGAGACCCAGTACTTC. V is TRBV11-2 and J is TRBJ2-5; 7 nucleotides match TRBD1. This CDR3 contains 14 residues. Germline V CDR1 and CDR2: SGHAT, FQNNGV. V trimming: 4 bases; J trimming: 0 bases; junction bases outside the gene matches: 2.